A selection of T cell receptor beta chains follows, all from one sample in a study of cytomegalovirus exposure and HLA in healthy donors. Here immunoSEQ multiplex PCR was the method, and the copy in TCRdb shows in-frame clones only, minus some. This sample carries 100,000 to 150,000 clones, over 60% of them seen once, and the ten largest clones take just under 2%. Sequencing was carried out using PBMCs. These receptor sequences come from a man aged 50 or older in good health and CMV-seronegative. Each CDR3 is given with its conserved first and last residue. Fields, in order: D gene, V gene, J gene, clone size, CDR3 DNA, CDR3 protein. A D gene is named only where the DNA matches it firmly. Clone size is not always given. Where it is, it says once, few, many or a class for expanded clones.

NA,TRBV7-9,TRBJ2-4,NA,TGTGCCAGCAGTTCCGATAGGGGCATTCAGTACTTC,CASSSDRGIQYF
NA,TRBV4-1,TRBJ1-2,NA,TGCGCCAGCAGCCAAGATAGTATCAACTATGGCTACACCTTC,CASSQDSINYGYTF
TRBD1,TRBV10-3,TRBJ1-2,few,TGTGCCATCAGTGTACCGGGACAGAAATATAGTGGCTACACCTTC,CAISVPGQKYSGYTF
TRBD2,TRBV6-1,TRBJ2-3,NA,TGTGCCAGCAGTGAGTGGCGGGGGGTCACAGATACGCAGTATTTT,CASSEWRGVTDTQYF
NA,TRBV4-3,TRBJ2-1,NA,TGCGCCAGCAGCCAAGATCGGGGCTACAATGAGCAGTTCTTC,CASSQDRGYNEQFF
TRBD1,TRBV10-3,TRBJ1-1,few,TGTGCCGCCACAGGGGGGACTGAAGCTTTCTTT,CAATGGTEAFF
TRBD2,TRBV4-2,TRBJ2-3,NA,TGTGCCAGCAGCCAGTCGACTAGCGGGGGTTTCTTCACAGATACGCAGTATTTT,CASSQSTSGGFFTDTQYF
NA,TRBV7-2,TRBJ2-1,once,TGTGCCAGCAGCTTAAATGAGCGAGGTTACAATGAGCAGTTCTTC,CASSLNERGYNEQFF
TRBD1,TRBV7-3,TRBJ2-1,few,TGTGCCAGCAGCTCCCCTCCCGGACAGGGACATGAGCAGTTCTTC,CASSSPPGQGHEQFF
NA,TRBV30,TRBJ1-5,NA,TGTGCCTGGAGTGGACAGGCCAACCGTTGGCCCCAGCATTTT,CAWSGQANRWPQHF
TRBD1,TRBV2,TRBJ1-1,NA,TGTGCCAGCAGTGCGGTAAAACAGGGGGCTAACACTGAAGCTTTCTTT,CASSAVKQGANTEAFF
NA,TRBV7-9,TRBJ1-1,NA,TGTGCCAGCAGCTTAACTAGCCCACTTTGGTCTGAAGCTTTCTTT,CASSLTSPLWSEAFF
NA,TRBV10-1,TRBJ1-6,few,TGCGCCAGCAGTGAGGAGTATTCACCCCTCCACTTT,CASSEEYSPLHF
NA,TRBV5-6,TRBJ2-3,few,TGTGCCAGCAGCTTGGCCAGACAGAGGAGCACAGATACGCAGTATTTT,CASSLARQRSTDTQYF
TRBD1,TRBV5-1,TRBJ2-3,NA,TGCGCCAGCAGCGTAAACCGGGACAGGGGGTCGGATACGCAGTATTTT,CASSVNRDRGSDTQYF
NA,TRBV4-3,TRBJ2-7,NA,TGCGCCAGCAGCCAACTGTTGGACTGCGAGTCCTTATACGAGCAGTACTTC,CASSQLLDCESLYEQYF
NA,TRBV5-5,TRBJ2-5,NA,TGTGCCAGCATCGCACAGGGAAGAGAGACCCAGTACTTC,CASIAQGRETQYF
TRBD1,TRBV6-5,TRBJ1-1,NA,TGTGCCAGCAGCAGGACAGGGAACACTGAAGCTTTCTTT,CASSRTGNTEAFF
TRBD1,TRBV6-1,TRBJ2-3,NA,TGTGCCAGCAGTGACGCCGGACAGGGTCAGTCAGATACGCAGTATTTT,CASSDAGQGQSDTQYF
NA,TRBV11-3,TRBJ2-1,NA,TGTGCCAGCAGCTTAGAACAGGGAGTAGCTAACTCCTACAATGAGCAGTTCTTC,CASSLEQGVANSYNEQFF
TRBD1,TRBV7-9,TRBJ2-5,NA,TGTGCCAGCAGCCTGGGACAGGGGATGGAGACCCAGTACTTC,CASSLGQGMETQYF
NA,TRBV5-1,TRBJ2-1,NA,TGCGCCAGCAGCATCCAGGGTGATGAGCAGTTCTTC,CASSIQGDEQFF
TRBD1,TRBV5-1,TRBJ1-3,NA,TGCGCCAGCAGCCGAAGTTCGGGACAGGGGGTTCCGGGAAACACCATATATTTT,CASSRSSGQGVPGNTIYF
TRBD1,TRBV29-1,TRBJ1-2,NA,TGCAGCGTTGGGGACAGGCGTAACTATGGCTACACCTTC,CSVGDRRNYGYTF
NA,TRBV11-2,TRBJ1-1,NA,TGTGCCAGCAGCTTTATGACTGTGAGCACTGAAGCTTTCTTT,CASSFMTVSTEAFF
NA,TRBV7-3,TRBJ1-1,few,TGTGCCAGCAGCTTAACGTCAGTATCGACTGAAGCTTTCTTT,CASSLTSVSTEAFF
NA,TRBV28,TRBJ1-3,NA,TGTGCCAGCAGTTTTACGGCTGGAAACACCATATATTTT,CASSFTAGNTIYF
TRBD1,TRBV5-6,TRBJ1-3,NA,TGTGCCAGCAGCTTGGACAGGGGGCGGAACACCATATATTTT,CASSLDRGRNTIYF
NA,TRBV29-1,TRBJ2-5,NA,TGCAGCGCGGACAGTTTAAGAGAGACCCAGTACTTC,CSADSLRETQYF
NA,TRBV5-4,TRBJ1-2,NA,TGTGCCAGCAGCTTGGCACGAGAACAGGGCTACACCTTC,CASSLAREQGYTF
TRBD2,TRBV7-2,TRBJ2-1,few,TGTGCCAGCACCGAAGTGGCGGGGGGGTTCGTCGATGAGCAGTTCTTC,CASTEVAGGFVDEQFF